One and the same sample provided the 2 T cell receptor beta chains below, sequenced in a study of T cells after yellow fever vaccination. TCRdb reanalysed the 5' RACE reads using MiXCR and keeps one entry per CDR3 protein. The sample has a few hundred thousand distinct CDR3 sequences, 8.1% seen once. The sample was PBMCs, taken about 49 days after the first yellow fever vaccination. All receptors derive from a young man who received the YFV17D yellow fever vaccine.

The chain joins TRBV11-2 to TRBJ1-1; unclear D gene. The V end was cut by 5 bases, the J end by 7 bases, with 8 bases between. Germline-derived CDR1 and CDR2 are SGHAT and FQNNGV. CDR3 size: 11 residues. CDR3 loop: CASSIRREAFF. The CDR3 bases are TGTGCCAGCAGCATACGGCGTGAAGCTTTCTTT. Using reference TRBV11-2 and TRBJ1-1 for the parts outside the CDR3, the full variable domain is EAGVAQSPRYKIIEKRQSVAFWCNPISGHATLYWYQQILGQGPKLLIQFQNNGVVDDSQLPKDRFSAERLKGVDSTLKIQPAKLEDSAVYLCASSIRREAFFGQGTRLTVV.

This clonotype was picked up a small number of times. DNA of the CDR3: TGCGCCAGCAGCCGGTGGTACAATGAGCAGTTCTTC. Protein: CASSRWYNEQFF. The rearrangement uses TRBV5-1 and TRBJ2-1, with D unresolved. The CDR3 is 12 residues long. Germline CDR1 SGHRS, CDR2 YFSETQ. Trimming pared 4 bases from V and 4 bases from J, leaving 6 bases between.